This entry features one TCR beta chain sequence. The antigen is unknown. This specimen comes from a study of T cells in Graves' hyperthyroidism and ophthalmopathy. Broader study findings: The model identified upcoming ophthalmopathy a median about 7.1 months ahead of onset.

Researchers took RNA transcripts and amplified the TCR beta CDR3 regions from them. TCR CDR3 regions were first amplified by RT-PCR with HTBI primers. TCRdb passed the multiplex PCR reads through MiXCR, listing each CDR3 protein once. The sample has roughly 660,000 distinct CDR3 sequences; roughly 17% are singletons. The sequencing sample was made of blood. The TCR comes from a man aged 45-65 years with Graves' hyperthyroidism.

DNA of the CDR3: TGCGCCAGCAAGCCAGCGGGAGATACCGGGGAGCTGTTTTTT. Its protein is CASKPAGDTGELFF. This chain joins TRBV10-1 and TRBJ2-2; 8 bases are shared with TRBD2. J gave up 5 bases and V 7 bases, and 6 bases lay outside the gene matches. The CDR3 is made up of 14 amino acids. Germline loops: CDR1 WNHNN, CDR2 SYGVQD (reference sequence).